The rows below give T cell receptor beta chains drawn from one sample of a study of blood T cell repertoires in COVID-19. The assay was immunoSEQ multiplex PCR, and TCRdb's table has in-frame clones only and misses some. In the table there are about 110,000 clones, about 88% of which are singletons. The sample comprised peripheral blood. The receptors were sampled from a man aged 35 to 55 with acute or convalescent COVID-19. Each CDR3 is given with its conserved first and last residue. The order of the fields is J gene, V gene, CDR3 protein.

>TRBJ2-1|TRBV6-4
CASSAGSTGNEQFF
>TRBJ2-7|TRBV7-8
CASSFFWGVFYYEQYF
>TRBJ1-1|TRBV12-1
CASSFGTDENTEAFF
>TRBJ2-2|TRBV19
CASSPRTSHTGELFF
>TRBJ2-1|TRBV10-3
CAIKSGVSYNEQFF
>TRBJ2-7|TRBV4-1
CASSQRVSYEQYF
>TRBJ1-2|TRBV5-1
CASSPGQGIGYTF
>TRBJ1-5|TRBV27
CASSWGGGSNQPQHF
>TRBJ2-2|TRBV19
CASSLLPDTDSTGELFF
>TRBJ1-1|TRBV5-1
CASSSQGQNTEAFF
>TRBJ2-7|TRBV27
CASRTGYGYEQYF
>TRBJ1-1|TRBV7-3
CASSSSGTGVGTEAFF
>TRBJ2-7|TRBV6-1
CASSESGGGVYEQYF
>TRBJ2-5|TRBV29-1
CSVDPGGEETQYF
>TRBJ1-1|TRBV18
CASSQFRGTGINTEAFF
>TRBJ1-4|TRBV7-9
CASSLLQGQNEKLFF
>TRBJ1-4|TRBV6-8
CASRLSREVANEKLFF
>TRBJ1-6|TRBV10-3
CAISEDRQYNSPLHF
>TRBJ2-2|TRBV7-9
CASSPTGGGTGELFF
>TRBJ2-5|TRBV7-7
CASSLGGTFQETQYF
>TRBJ1-6|TRBV19
CASSPGEVWGNSPLHF
>TRBJ2-7|TRBV7-9
CASSHDPGRQNEQYF
>TRBJ1-1|TRBV5-1
CASSLDSTNTEAFF
>TRBJ2-5|TRBV30
CAWTNAGAQETQYF
>TRBJ2-2|TRBV11-3
CASSRQTTGELFF
>TRBJ2-1|TRBV9
CASSVGQGMDEQFF
>TRBJ2-7|TRBV9
CASSAGTGPYEQYF
>TRBJ1-6|TRBV6-6
CASSQRQGVGSPLHF
>TRBJ1-6|TRBV3-1/TRBV3-2
CASSQDYGTATQNSPLHF
>TRBJ2-1|TRBV7-3
CASSLTGLNNEQFF
>TRBJ1-6|TRBV15
CATSRDRGHDSPLHF
>TRBJ2-3|TRBV19
CASSLQAGTDTQYF
>TRBJ1-1|TRBV30
CAWSQKQGGRTEAFF
>TRBJ2-7|TRBV30
CAWSVKGNWALSGQYF
>TRBJ2-2|TRBV7-2
CASSRQSQGALTGELFF
>TRBJ2-7|TRBV5-1
CASSLVVAGSYEQYF
>TRBJ2-7|TRBV10-3
CAISGARGTSYEQYF
>TRBJ2-1|TRBV6-6
CASSYGQGGWNEQFF
>TRBJ2-3|TRBV15
CATSRDPADTQYF
>TRBJ2-2|TRBV9
CASSVVGQGSRYGELFF
>TRBJ1-1|TRBV2
CASSGDNLGTEAFF
>TRBJ2-7|TRBV7-2
CASSLISRAGVQYF
>TRBJ2-7|TRBV7-2
CASSLVHSYEQYF